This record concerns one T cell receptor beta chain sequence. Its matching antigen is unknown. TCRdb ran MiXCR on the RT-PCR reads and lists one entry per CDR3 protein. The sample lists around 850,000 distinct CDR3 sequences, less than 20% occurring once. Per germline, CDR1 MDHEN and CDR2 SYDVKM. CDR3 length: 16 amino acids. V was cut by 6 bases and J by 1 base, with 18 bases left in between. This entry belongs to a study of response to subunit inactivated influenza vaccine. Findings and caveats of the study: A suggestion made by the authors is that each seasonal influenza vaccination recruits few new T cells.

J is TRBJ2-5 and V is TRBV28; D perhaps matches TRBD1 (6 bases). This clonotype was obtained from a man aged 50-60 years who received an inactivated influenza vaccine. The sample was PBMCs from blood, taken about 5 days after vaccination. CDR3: CASSPMTGELQETQYF. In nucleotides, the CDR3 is TGTGCCAGCAGCCCCATGACAGGAGAGCTCCAAGAGACCCAGTACTTC.